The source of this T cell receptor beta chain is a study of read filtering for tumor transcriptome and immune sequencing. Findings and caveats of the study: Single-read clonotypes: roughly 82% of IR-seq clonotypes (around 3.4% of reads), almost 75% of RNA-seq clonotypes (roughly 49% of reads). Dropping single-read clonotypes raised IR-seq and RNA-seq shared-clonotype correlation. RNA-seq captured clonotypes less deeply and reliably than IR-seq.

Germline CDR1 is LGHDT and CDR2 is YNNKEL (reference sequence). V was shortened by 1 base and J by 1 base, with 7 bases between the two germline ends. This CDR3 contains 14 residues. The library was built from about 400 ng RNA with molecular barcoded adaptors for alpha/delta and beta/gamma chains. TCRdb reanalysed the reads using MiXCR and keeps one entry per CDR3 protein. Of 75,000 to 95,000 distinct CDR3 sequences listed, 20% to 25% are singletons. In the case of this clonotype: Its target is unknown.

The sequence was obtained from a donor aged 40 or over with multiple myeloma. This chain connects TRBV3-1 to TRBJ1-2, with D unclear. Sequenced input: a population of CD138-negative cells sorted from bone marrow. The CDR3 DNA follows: TGTGCCAGCAGCCAAGGGCACGTTAACTATGGCTACACCTTC. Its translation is CASSQGHVNYGYTF.